The source of this TCR beta chain is a study of long-term antiretroviral therapy in people with HIV. The CDR3 is 12 residues long. V was cut by 5 bases and J by 4 bases, with 5 bases left in between. CDR1 MGHRA and CDR2 YSYEKL come from the germline V gene. At survey level, the immunoSEQ assay was run in its v3.0 version. Libraries were prepared by immunoSEQ multiplex PCR; TCRdb keeps only in-frame clonotypes and omits some of them. The sample yields 25,000 to 35,000 clones, approximately 96% seen once. The sequence derives from a man aged 25 to 40 with HIV. Sequencing was performed on unsorted PBMCs, taken approximately 6.6 years after starting antiretroviral therapy. The chain links TRBV4-1 to TRBJ2-2; D gene uncertain. CDR3 DNA sequence: TGCGCCAGCAGCTCGGCCACCGGGGAGCTGTTTTTT. It specifies CASSSATGELFF.